These T cell receptor beta chains were read from a single sample in a study of blood T cell repertoires in COVID-19. Measured with immunoSEQ multiplex PCR; TCRdb has only the in-frame clones, and not every one. The sample lists about 400,000 clones; nearly 90% were seen once. Sequencing used PBMCs or T cells enriched from blood (not recorded which). The receptors stem from a woman between 25 and 40 years old who had recovered from COVID-19. CDR3s include the opening cysteine and the closing phenylalanine or tryptophan. Expanded clones get a size class; other rows say once, few or many, or leave the size out.

v_gene,abundance,CDR3aa
TRBV3-1/TRBV3-2,NA,CASSPGPFDRGANYGYTF
TRBV18,NA,CASSPPSGRNRVF
TRBV5-6,NA,CASRFSGRANQPQHF
TRBV7-4,NA,CASSLGRQGIVNTIYF
TRBV3-1/TRBV3-2,NA,CASSQDSGIEKLFF
TRBV27,NA,CASSPSRVWYGYTF
TRBV24-1,NA,CATSDSGQGTGELFF
TRBV10-3,NA,CAISGGTSGNPDTQYF
TRBV25-1,once,CASTGVAGYTF
TRBV7-2,NA,CASSILMNTEAFF
TRBV24-1,NA,CATSDPQGAPGELFF
TRBV5-5,NA,CASSTAGVDEKLFF
TRBV7-9,NA,CASSSMTGSDGYTF
TRBV11-2,NA,CASSLDPAGGLTGELFF
TRBV19,NA,CASRDRDNQPQHF
TRBV2,once,CASSVTEAFF
TRBV29-1,once,CSVEAGIGTPLNTEAFF
TRBV29-1,NA,CSGTGHLNTEAFF